What follows are 21 T cell receptor beta chains derived from one specimen sequenced in a study of siplizumab effects on memory and regulatory T cells. Sequenced by immunoSEQ multiplex PCR; TCRdb stores in-frame clones only, minus some. The sample gives tens of thousands of clones, roughly 84% of which show up once; 0.35% is in the top ten. The specimen sequenced was naive CD8+ T cells sorted from blood. The receptors derive from a human donor in good health.

The chain uses TRBV7-9 and TRBJ2-7; 7 bases line up with TRBD2. The CDR3 is 15 residues long. Germline V CDR1 and CDR2: SEHNR, FQNEAQ (reference sequence). Losses at the gene ends were 3 bases for V and 4 bases for J; bases not matched to a gene: 9. The CDR3 sequence is CASSLAGELGYEQYF. The CDR3 DNA is TGTGCCAGCAGCTTGGCGGGGGAGTTAGGGTACGAGCAGTACTTC.

This clone was observed a handful of times. The chain couples TRBV18 to TRBJ1-5; D gene uncertain. Germline values: CDR1 KGHSH, CDR2 LQKENI. V shed 6 bases and J shed 9 bases, with 15 bases lying between them. CDR3 size: 13 residues. DNA for the CDR3: TGTGCCAGCTCTCCGGCTACTACTCGGCCCCAGCATTTT. Translating it yields CASSPATTRPQHF. The full variable domain, rest sourced from reference TRBV18 and TRBJ1-5, is NAGVMQNPRHLVRRRGQEARLRCSPMKGHSHVYWYRQLPEEGLKFMVYLQKENIIDESGMPKERFSAEFPKEGPSILRIQQVVRGDSAAYFCASSPATTRPQHFGDGTRLSIL.

The V gene is TRBV7-9, the J gene TRBJ1-2; 7 bases align to TRBD1. Losses at the gene ends were 4 bases for V and 5 bases for J; bases not matched to a gene: 7. This CDR3 has 14 amino acids. CDR1 and CDR2 from the germline V gene are SEHNR and FQNEAQ (reference sequence). CDR3 sequence: CASSSSGTAYGYTF. The CDR3, as DNA: TGTGCCAGCAGCTCCTCCGGGACAGCATATGGCTACACCTTC.

The chain carries TRBV18 and TRBJ2-3; tentative D call: TRBD2 (6 bases). Germline lookup yields CDR1 KGHSH and CDR2 LQKENI. The CDR3 covers 13 residues. Trimming removed 5 bases from V and 2 bases from J, with 8 bases in between. The DNA for the CDR3 is TGTGCCAGCTCATGGGGGGACACAGATACGCAGTATTTT. Protein: CASSWGDTDTQYF.

The V gene is TRBV19, the J gene TRBJ1-2, with TRBD1 matching over 8 bases. This CDR3 spans 16 amino acids. Per germline, CDR1 LNHDA and CDR2 SQIVND (reference sequence). The V and J ends lost 5 bases and 5 bases, in that order; junction bases with no gene match: 13. CDR3 amino acids: CASSLLLAGGSYGYTF. DNA for the CDR3: TGTGCCAGTAGTCTCCTCTTAGCAGGGGGCTCGTATGGCTACACCTTC.

The genes are TRBV5-1 and TRBJ2-7; D is unclear. The CDR3 loop spans 15 amino acids. The ends were cut back, 0 bases at V and 2 bases at J, with 12 bases in the middle. The germline gives CDR1 SGHRS, CDR2 YFSETQ. CDR3 DNA: TGCGCCAGCAGCTTGGGGAGAGCATCACCCTACGAGCAGTACTTC. It codes for CASSLGRASPYEQYF.

This clone was seen only a few times. The chain carries TRBV7-8 and TRBJ1-6; 9 bases map to TRBD1. The CDR3 has 15 amino acids. Germline V gene lookup returns CDR1 SGHVS and CDR2 FQNEAQ. The V and J ends lost 0 bases and 7 bases, in that order; junction bases with no gene match: 1. Here the CDR3 reads CASSLADRGNSPLHF. In DNA form, the CDR3 reads TGTGCCAGCAGCTTAGCCGACAGGGGGAATTCACCCCTCCACTTT.

A single count supports this clone. The gene calls are TRBV6-5 and TRBJ2-3; D may correspond to TRBD1 or TRBD2 (5 bases each). The CDR3 consists of 14 residues. V was cut by 4 bases and J by 6 bases, with 14 bases left in between. Germline lookup yields CDR1 MNHEY and CDR2 SVGAGI. The CDR3 spells CASSWGGSGDTQYF. The CDR3 DNA follows: TGTGCCAGCAGTTGGGGCGGGTCTGGCGATACGCAGTATTTT.

The gene calls are TRBV7-8 and TRBJ2-1, with a weak D call TRBD2 (6 bases). V lost 4 bases, J lost 8 bases, and 15 bases lay in between. The CDR3 length is 14 residues. The germline V gene has CDR1 SGHVS and CDR2 FQNEAQ. CDR3 protein: CASSSAGTGDEQFF. CDR3 DNA: TGTGCCAGCAGCTCGGCGGGGACGGGGGATGAGCAGTTCTTC.

The chain combines TRBV10-2 with TRBJ2-2, with 13 bases that match TRBD2. V lost 5 bases to trimming and J lost 3 bases; unmatched junction nucleotides: 12. The CDR3 sequence is 19 residues long. Germline V lookup: CDR1 WSHSY, CDR2 SAAADI. The CDR3 nucleotides are TGCGCCAGCAGTCAATCCCCGGGACTAGCGGGGAAGGACACCGGGGAGCTGTTTTTT. The encoded protein is CASSQSPGLAGKDTGELFF.

The gene calls are TRBV5-1 and TRBJ2-1; no firm D call. Trimming cost V 1 base and J 6 bases, with 8 bases left between them. Germline CDR1 and CDR2: SGHRS and YFSETQ. This CDR3 region has 13 residues. The DNA for the CDR3 is TGCGCCAGCAGCTTGAGGTTGAGCAATGAGCAGTTCTTC. Translating it yields CASSLRLSNEQFF.

The chain links TRBV19 to TRBJ1-1; TRBD1 might be the D (6 bases). The germline V gene has CDR1 LNHDA and CDR2 SQIVND (reference sequence). The germline V and J ends were trimmed by 3 bases and 8 bases, with 19 bases remaining between them. The length of the CDR3 is 15 residues. The DNA of the CDR3 is TGTGCCAGTAGTATTAGAGGGGGGGCAGGACCCGAAGCTTTCTTT. This encodes CASSIRGGAGPEAFF.

The rearrangement links TRBV16 to TRBJ2-5; D is possibly TRBD1 (6 bases). From germline, CDR1 is KGHSY and CDR2 FQNENV. Trimming pared 1 base from V and 4 bases from J, leaving 10 bases between. The CDR3 covers 14 residues. The CDR3, as DNA: TGTGCCAGCAGCCAATACAGGGTTCCAGAGACCCAGTACTTC. Translated: CASSQYRVPETQYF.

The rearrangement links TRBV11-2 to TRBJ2-5; no firm D call. Per germline, CDR1 SGHAT and CDR2 FQNNGV. Trimming took 3 bases from V and 2 from J, leaving 1 base between them. The CDR3 contains 11 residues. The CDR3 spells CASSFQETQYF. DNA for the CDR3: TGTGCCAGCAGCTTTCAAGAGACCCAGTACTTC. Full variable domain (rest looked up from reference TRBV11-2 and TRBJ2-5): EAGVAQSPRYKIIEKRQSVAFWCNPISGHATLYWYQQILGQGPKLLIQFQNNGVVDDSQLPKDRFSAERLKGVDSTLKIQPAKLEDSAVYLCASSFQETQYFGPGTRLLVL.

The genes are TRBV5-4 and TRBJ2-1, with D possibly being TRBD2 (6 bases). V gave up 4 bases and J gave up 5 bases, with 16 bases separating them. Germline lookup yields CDR1 SGHNT and CDR2 YYREEE (reference sequence). This CDR3 spans 15 amino acids. CDR3 nucleotide sequence: TGTGCCAGCAGCCTCGTGGAGGGGCTGAACAATGAGCAGTTCTTC. It encodes CASSLVEGLNNEQFF.

The chain employs TRBV29-1 and TRBJ2-7, with TRBD2 matching over 10 bases. CDR3 size: 13 residues. In germline, CDR1 is SQVTM, CDR2 ANQGSEA. Losses at the gene ends were 6 bases for V and 2 bases for J; bases not matched to a gene: 4. The CDR3 loop reads CSVGTSDPYEQYF. The CDR3, as DNA: TGCAGCGTCGGGACTAGCGACCCCTACGAGCAGTACTTC.

The chain has TRBV30 and TRBJ2-1; perhaps TRBD2 as D (5 bases). V lost 3 bases and J lost 9, with 9 bases in between. The CDR3 has 11 amino acids. The germline V gene has CDR1 GTSNPN and CDR2 SVGIG (reference sequence). The chain's CDR3 is CAWSPGIEQFF. The DNA for the CDR3 is TGTGCCTGGAGCCCCGGGATTGAGCAGTTCTTC.

CDR3 coding DNA: TGCGCCAGCGCCCGGGACAGTGATAAAGAGACCCAGTACTTC. Translating gives CASARDSDKETQYF. The chain recombines TRBV5-1 with TRBJ2-5; 7 nucleotides align to TRBD1. This CDR3 has 14 amino acids. V dropped 7 bases and J dropped 3; count of bases not matched to a gene: 9. Germline V gene data show CDR1 as SGHRS and CDR2 as YFSETQ.

This clone has a handful of counts. V usage is TRBV4-1 and J usage is TRBJ1-1; maybe TRBD1 (5 bases). Germline CDR1 is MGHRA and CDR2 is YSYEKL. Trimming pared 4 bases from V and 5 bases from J, leaving 14 bases between. The CDR3 contains 14 residues. As DNA, the CDR3 is TGCGCCAGCAGCCTATCGGGGGATGCAACTGAAGCTTTCTTT. This codes for CASSLSGDATEAFF.

CDR3 bases: TGCGCCAGCAGCCTAGGACAGAGTAGCAATCAGCCCCAGCATTTT. This gives the protein CASSLGQSSNQPQHF. V is TRBV4-1 and J is TRBJ1-5, with a possible D match to TRBD1 (6 bases). CDR3 length equals 15 residues. Trimming took 4 bases from V and 0 from J, leaving 10 bases between them. The germline V gene encodes CDR1 MGHRA and CDR2 YSYEKL.

The rearrangement links TRBV10-2 to TRBJ2-7, with D possibly TRBD2 on 6 matching bases. Per the germline V gene, CDR1 is WSHSY and CDR2 is SAAADI. CDR3 length: 13 amino acids. The V and J ends lost 9 bases and 4 bases respectively, with 16 bases between them. DNA of the CDR3: TGCGCCAGTGGGGGGAGCGGGTTTTACGAGCAGTACTTC. Its protein is CASGGSGFYEQYF.